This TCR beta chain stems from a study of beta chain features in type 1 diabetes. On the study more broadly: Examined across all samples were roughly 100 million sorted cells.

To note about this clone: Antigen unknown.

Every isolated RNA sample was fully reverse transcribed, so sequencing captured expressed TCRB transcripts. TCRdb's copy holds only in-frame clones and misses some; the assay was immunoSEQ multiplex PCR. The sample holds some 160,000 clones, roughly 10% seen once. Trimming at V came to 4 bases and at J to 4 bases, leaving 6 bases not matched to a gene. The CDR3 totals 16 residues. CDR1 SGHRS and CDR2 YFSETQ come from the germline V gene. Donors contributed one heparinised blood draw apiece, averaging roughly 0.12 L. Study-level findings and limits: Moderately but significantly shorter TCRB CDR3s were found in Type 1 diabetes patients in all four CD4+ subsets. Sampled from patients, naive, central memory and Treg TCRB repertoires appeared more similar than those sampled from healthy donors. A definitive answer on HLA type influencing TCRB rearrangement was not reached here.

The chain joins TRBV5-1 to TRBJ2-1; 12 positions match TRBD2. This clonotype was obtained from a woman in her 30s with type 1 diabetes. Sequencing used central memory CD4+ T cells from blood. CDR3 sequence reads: CASSGGLAGIYNEQFF. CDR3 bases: TGCGCCAGCAGCGGTGGACTAGCGGGAATATACAATGAGCAGTTCTTC.